This T cell receptor (beta chain) was retrieved from a study of blood T cells in healthy people across ages. Study-level results: Aged donors had fewer naive CD4+ cells and lower diversity than long-lived donors.

For this clonotype: Its specificity is unknown.

CDR1 and CDR2 (germline): MGHRA, YSYEKL. This CDR3 has 16 residues. V lost 2 bases and J 3 bases, leaving 17 bases between the germline ends. The study recruited healthy Caucasian donors from Russia who were aged roughly 6 to 95. Each donor gave around 9.6 milliliters of peripheral blood. Primed by a sample-barcoded 5' primer and a J-beta primer mix, a second PCR proceeded for 7 to 11 cycles. Researchers report that each sample yielded at least 2.5 million CDR3-containing paired-end reads. One entry per CDR3 protein results from TCRdb running MiXCR on the 5' RACE reads. The table shows about a million distinct CDR3 sequences, with about 53% occurring only once.

This sequence originates from a woman in her sixties in good health. V gene TRBV4-1 combines with J gene TRBJ2-7; D may be TRBD1 (5 bases). Sequences were obtained from blood. Here the CDR3 DNA reads TGCGCCAGCAGCCAAAGCACATGGGGCCTTATCTACGAGCAGTACTTC. Its translation: CASSQSTWGLIYEQYF.